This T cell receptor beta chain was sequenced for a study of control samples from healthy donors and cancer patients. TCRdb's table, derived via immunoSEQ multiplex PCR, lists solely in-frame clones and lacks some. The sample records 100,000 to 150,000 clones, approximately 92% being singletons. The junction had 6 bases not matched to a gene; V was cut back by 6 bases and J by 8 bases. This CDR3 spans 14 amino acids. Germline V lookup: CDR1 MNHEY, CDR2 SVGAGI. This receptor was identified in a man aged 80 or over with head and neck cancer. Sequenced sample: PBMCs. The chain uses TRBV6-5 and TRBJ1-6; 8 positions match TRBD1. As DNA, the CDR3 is TGTGCCAGCAGCCGCGGACAGGGTTATTCACCCCTCCACTTT. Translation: CASSRGQGYSPLHF.